The T cell receptor (beta chain) described here comes from a study of CD8 T cells in Susac syndrome. RNA in amounts of about 0.45 to 1 ug was reverse transcribed with random hexamers. One entry per CDR3 protein, called by TCRdb with MiXCR from the immunoSEQ multiplex PCR reads. The sample lists about 210,000 distinct CDR3 sequences, around 96% occurring once. Both CD4+ and CD8+ T cells were negatively isolated, and TEMRA cells underwent FACS enrichment. Germline CDR1 and CDR2: SGHNT and YYREEE (reference sequence). V was trimmed by 4 bases and J by 4 bases, leaving 11 bases between them. The CDR3 sequence is 14 residues long.

The sequence came from a human donor with multiple sclerosis. The V call is TRBV5-4, the J call TRBJ2-2; no clear D. Specimen: CD4+ T cells from PBMCs. The CDR3 DNA is TGTGCCAGCAGCCCCGCCAAGGGCACCGGGGAGCTGTTTTTT. Translated, it gives CASSPAKGTGELFF. Variable domain in full (rest from reference TRBV5-4 and TRBJ2-2): ETGVTQSPTHLIKTRGQQVTLRCSSQSGHNTVSWYQQALGQGPQFIFQYYREEENGRGNFPPRFSGLQFPNYSSELNVNALELDDSALYLCASSPAKGTGELFFGEGSRLTVL.